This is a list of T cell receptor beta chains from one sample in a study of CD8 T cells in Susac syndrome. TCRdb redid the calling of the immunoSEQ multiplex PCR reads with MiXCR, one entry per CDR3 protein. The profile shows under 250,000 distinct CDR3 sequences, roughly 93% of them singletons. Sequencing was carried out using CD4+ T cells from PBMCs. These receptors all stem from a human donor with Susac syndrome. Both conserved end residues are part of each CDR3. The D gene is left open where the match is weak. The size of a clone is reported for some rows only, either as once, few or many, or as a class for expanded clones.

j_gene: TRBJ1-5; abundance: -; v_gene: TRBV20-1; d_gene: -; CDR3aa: CSAPQAGSPRNQPQHF; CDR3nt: TGCAGTGCCCCCCAGGCAGGGTCCCCCCGCAATCAGCCCCAGCATTTT
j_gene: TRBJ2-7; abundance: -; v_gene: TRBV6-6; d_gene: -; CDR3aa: CASRFSYEQYF; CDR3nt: TGTGCCAGCAGATTCAGCTACGAGCAGTACTTC
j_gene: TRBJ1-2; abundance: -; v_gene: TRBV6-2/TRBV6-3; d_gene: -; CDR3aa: CASRRVEDYGYTF; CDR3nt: TGTGCCAGCCGGAGGGTAGAAGACTATGGCTACACCTTC
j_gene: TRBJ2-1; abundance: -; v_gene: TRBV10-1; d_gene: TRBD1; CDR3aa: CASSPLGQGGNEQFF; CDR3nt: TGCGCCAGCAGTCCCTTGGGACAGGGGGGCAATGAGCAGTTCTTC
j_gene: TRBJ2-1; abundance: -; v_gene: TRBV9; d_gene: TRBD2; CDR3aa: CASSVGLAGGPLHEQFF; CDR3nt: TGTGCCAGCAGCGTAGGACTAGCGGGGGGACCACTCCATGAGCAGTTCTTC
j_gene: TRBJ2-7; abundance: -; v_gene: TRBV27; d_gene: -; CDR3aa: CASRLGGGRGAREQYF; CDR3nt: TGTGCCAGCCGACTGGGCGGGGGCAGGGGGGCTCGCGAGCAGTACTTC
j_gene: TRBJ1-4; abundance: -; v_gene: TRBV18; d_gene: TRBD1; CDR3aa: CASSPGQEGEKLFF; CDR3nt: TGTGCCAGCTCACCGGGACAGGAAGGGGAAAAACTGTTTTTT
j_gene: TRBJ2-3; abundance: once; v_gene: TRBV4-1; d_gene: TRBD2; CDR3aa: CASSQDRGLASDTQYF; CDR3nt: TGCGCCAGCAGCCAAGATCGGGGACTAGCTTCTGATACGCAGTATTTT
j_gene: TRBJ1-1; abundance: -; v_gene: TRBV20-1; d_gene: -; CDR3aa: CSARFGGLNTEAFF; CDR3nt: TGCAGTGCTAGATTTGGGGGGTTGAACACTGAAGCTTTCTTT
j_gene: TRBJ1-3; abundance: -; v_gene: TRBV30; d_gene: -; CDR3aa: CAWSVLRVRTDAIYF; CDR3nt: TGTGCCTGGAGTGTATTACGAGTTCGGACCGACGCCATATATTTT
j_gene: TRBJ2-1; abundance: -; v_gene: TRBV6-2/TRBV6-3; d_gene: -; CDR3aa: CASSYIAGNDNEQFF; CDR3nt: TGTGCCAGCAGTTACATCGCAGGGAACGACAATGAGCAGTTCTTC
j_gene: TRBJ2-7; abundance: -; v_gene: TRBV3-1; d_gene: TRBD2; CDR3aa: CASSHPGTSNYEQYF; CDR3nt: TGTGCCAGCAGCCATCCCGGGACTAGCAATTACGAGCAGTACTTC
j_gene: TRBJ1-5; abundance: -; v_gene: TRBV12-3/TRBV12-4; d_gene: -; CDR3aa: CASSRGSGTPQHF; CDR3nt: TGTGCCAGCAGTCGAGGGTCGGGAACGCCCCAGCATTTT
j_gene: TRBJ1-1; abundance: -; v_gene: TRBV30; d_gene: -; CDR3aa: CAWNPGPGSTEAFF; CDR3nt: TGTGCCTGGAACCCCGGACCAGGATCCACTGAAGCTTTCTTT
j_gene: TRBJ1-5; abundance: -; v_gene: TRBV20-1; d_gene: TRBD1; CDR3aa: CSARDPVRGKHQPQHF; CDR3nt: TGCAGTGCTAGGGACCCCGTCAGGGGGAAACATCAGCCCCAGCATTTT
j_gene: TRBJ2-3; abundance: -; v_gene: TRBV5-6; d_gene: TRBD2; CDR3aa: CASKKPGLPSGTQYF; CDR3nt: TGTGCCAGCAAGAAGCCGGGACTACCGAGCGGTACGCAGTATTTT
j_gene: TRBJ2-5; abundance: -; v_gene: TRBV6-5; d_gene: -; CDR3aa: CASSLGSQTQYF; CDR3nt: TGTGCCAGCAGCCTCGGGAGTCAGACCCAGTACTTC
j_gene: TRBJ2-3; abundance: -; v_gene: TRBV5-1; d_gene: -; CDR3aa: CASAQRVGDTQYF; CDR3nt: TGCGCCAGCGCTCAAAGAGTCGGAGATACGCAGTATTTT
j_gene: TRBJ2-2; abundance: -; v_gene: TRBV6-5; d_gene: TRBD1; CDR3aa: CASSFGQGIGELFF; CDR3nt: TGTGCCAGCAGTTTTGGACAGGGAATCGGGGAGCTGTTTTTT
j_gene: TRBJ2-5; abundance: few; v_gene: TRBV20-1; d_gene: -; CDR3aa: CSARAETQYF; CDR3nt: TGCAGTGCTAGGGCGGAGACCCAGTACTTC
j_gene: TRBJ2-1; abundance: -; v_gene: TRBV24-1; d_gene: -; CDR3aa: CATSDSDSLYNEQFF; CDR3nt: TGTGCCACCAGTGATTCTGACAGCCTCTACAATGAGCAGTTCTTC
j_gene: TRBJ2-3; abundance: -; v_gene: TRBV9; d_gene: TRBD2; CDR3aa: CASSGTSPTDTQYF; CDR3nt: TGTGCCAGCAGCGGGACTAGTCCCACAGATACGCAGTATTTT
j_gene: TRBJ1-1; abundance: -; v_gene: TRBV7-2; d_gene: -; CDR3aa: CASSLGPSTEAFF; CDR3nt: TGTGCCAGCAGCTTAGGGCCTAGCACTGAAGCTTTCTTT
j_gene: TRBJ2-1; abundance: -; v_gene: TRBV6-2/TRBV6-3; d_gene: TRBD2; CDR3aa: CASISGGASNEQFF; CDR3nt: TGTGCCAGCATTAGCGGGGGGGCCTCCAATGAGCAGTTCTTC
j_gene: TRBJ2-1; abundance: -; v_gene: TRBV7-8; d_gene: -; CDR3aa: CASSPRGQGVYNEQFF; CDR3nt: TGTGCCAGCAGCCCCCGGGGGCAGGGGGTATACAATGAGCAGTTCTTC
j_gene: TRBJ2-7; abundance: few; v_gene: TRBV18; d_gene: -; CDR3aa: CASSPRADSYVEQYF; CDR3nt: TGTGCCAGCTCACCACGGGCAGATTCCTACGTCGAGCAGTACTTC
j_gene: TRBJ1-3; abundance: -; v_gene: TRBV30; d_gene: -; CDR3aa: CAWSTGSGNTIYF; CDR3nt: TGTGCCTGGAGTACGGGGTCCGGAAACACCATATATTTT
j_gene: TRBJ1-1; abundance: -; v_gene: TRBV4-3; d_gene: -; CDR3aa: CASSLRVLKGTTVPLNTEAFF; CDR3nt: TGCGCCAGCAGCCTAAGAGTCTTAAAGGGTACTACCGTTCCGTTGAACACTGAAGCTTTCTTT
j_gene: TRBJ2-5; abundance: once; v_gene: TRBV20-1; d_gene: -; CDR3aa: CSARERAETQYF; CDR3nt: TGCAGTGCTAGGGAGCGGGCAGAGACCCAGTACTTC
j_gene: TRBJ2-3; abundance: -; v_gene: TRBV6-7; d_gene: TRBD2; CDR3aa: CASSTRTSGATDTQYF; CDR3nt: TGTGCCAGCAGTACGCGGACTAGCGGGGCGACAGATACGCAGTATTTT
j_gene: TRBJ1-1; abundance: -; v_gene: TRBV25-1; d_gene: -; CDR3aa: CASSPGELAFF; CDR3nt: TGTGCCAGCAGCCCCGGGGAACTAGCTTTCTTT
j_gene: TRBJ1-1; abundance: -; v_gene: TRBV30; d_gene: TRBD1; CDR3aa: CAWRTGGVTEAFF; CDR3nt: TGTGCCTGGAGGACAGGGGGAGTCACTGAAGCTTTCTTT
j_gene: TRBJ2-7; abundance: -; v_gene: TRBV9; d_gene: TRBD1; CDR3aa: CASSPVDRAHEQYF; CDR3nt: TGTGCCAGCAGCCCGGTGGACAGGGCCCACGAGCAGTACTTC
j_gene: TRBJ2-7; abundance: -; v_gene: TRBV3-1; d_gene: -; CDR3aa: CASSRVSYEQYF; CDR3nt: TGTGCCAGCAGCCGGGTCAGCTACGAGCAGTACTTC
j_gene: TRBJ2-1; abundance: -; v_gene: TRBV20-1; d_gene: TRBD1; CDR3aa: CSATDRGDEQFF; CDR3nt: TGCAGTGCTACGGACAGGGGTGATGAGCAGTTCTTC
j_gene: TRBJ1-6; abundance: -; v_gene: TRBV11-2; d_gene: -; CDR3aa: CASSLNYNSPLHF; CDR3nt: TGTGCCAGCAGCTTGAACTATAATTCACCCCTCCACTTT
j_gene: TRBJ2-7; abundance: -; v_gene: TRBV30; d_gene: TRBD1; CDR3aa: CAWLGQGAYEQYF; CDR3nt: TGTGCCTGGTTGGGACAGGGGGCTTACGAGCAGTACTTC
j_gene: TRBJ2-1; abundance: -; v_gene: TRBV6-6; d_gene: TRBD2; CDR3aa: CATKRAGGTNEQFF; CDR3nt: TGTGCCACCAAACGAGCGGGGGGTACTAATGAGCAGTTCTTC
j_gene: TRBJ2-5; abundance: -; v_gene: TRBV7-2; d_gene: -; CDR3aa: CASSPARGLEETQYF; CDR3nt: TGTGCCAGCAGCCCCGCGCGGGGCCTCGAAGAGACCCAGTACTTC
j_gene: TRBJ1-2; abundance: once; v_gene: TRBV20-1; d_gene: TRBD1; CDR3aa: CSARRQGGDYRYTF; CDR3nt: TGCAGTGCAAGAAGACAGGGAGGGGATTATCGCTACACCTTC
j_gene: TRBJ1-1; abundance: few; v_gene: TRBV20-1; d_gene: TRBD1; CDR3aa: CSARDLRTGVTEAFF; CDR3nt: TGCAGTGCTAGAGATCTACGGACAGGGGTGACTGAAGCTTTCTTT
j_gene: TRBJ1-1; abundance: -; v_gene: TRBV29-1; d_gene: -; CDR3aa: CSGGWGGSTEAFF; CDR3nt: TGCAGCGGGGGTTGGGGCGGGAGCACTGAAGCTTTCTTT
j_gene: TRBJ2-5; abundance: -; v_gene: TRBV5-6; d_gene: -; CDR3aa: CASSFIPKPETQYF; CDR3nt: TGTGCCAGCAGCTTTATCCCGAAGCCAGAGACCCAGTACTTC
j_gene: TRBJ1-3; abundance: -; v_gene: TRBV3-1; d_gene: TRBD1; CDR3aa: CASSQETAGGLSGNTIYF; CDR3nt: TGTGCCAGCAGCCAAGAAACGGCAGGGGGGTTGTCAGGAAACACCATATATTTT
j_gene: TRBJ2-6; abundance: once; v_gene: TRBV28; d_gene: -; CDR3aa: CASERAGANVLTF; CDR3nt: TGTGCCAGCGAGCGGGCCGGGGCCAACGTCCTGACTTTC
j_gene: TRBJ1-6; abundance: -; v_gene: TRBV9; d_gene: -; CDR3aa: CASSQGFSPLHF; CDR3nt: TGTGCCAGCAGCCAGGGGTTTTCACCCCTCCACTTT